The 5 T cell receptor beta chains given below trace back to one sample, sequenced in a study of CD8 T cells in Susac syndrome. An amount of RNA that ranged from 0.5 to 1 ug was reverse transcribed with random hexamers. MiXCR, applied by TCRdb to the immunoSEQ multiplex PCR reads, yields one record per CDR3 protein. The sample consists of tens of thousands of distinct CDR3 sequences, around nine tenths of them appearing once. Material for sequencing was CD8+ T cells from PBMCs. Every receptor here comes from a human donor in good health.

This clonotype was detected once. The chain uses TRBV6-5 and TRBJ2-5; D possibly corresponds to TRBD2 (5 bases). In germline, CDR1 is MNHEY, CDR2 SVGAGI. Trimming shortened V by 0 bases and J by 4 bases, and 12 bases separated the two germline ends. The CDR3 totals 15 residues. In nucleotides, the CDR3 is TGTGCCAGCAGTTACTCGGGGTTTGGAGGAGAGACCCAGTACTTC. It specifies CASSYSGFGGETQYF.

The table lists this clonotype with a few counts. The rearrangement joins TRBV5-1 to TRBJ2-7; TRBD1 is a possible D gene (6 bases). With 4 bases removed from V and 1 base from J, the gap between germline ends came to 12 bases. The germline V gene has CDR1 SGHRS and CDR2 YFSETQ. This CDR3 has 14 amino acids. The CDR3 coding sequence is TGCGCCAGCAGCCTTCGGACAGCGTCCTACGAGCAGTACTTC. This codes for CASSLRTASYEQYF.

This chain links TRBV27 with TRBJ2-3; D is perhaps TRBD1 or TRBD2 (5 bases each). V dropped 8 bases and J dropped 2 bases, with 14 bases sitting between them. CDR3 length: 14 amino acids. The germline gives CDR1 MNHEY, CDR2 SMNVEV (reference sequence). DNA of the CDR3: TGTGCCAGCTGGGACGGCGGGTACACAGATACGCAGTATTTT. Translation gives CASWDGGYTDTQYF.

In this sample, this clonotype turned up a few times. The chain's CDR3 is CASSLPDTQYF. The CDR3 DNA is TGTGCCAGCAGTTTGCCAGATACGCAGTATTTT. This chain joins TRBV12-3 or TRBV12-4 and TRBJ2-3; the D is unclear. The CDR3 length is 11 residues. V was cut by 3 bases and J by 4 bases, with 2 bases left in between.

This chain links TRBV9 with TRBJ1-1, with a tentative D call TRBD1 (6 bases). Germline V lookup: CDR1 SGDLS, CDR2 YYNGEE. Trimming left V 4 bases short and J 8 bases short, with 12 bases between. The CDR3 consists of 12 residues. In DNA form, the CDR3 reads TGTGCCAGCAGCACCGCCGGGACAGAAGCTTTCTTT. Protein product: CASSTAGTEAFF.